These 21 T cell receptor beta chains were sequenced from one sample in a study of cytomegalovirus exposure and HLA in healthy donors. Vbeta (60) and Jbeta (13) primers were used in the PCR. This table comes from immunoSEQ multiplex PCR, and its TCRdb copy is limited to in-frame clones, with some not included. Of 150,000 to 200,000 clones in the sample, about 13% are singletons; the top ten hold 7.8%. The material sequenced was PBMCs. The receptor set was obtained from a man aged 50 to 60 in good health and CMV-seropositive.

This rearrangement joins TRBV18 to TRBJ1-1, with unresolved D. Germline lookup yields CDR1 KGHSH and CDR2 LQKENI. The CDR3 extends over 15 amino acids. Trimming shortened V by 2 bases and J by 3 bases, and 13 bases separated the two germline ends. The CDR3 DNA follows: TGTGCCAGCTCACCAGGGAGCAGGATGGACACTGAAGCTTTCTTT. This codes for CASSPGSRMDTEAFF. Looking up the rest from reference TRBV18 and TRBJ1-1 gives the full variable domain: NAGVMQNPRHLVRRRGQEARLRCSPMKGHSHVYWYRQLPEEGLKFMVYLQKENIIDESGMPKERFSAEFPKEGPSILRIQQVVRGDSAAYFCASSPGSRMDTEAFFGQGTRLTVV.

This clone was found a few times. The CDR3 spells CASSTGQAIWGELFF. CDR3 sequence (DNA): TGTGCCAGCTCCACGGGACAGGCTATCTGGGGGGAGCTGTTTTTT. This chain joins TRBV27 and TRBJ2-2, with 8 bases that match TRBD1. Trimming at V came to 8 bases and at J to 8 bases, leaving 13 bases not matched to a gene. CDR3 length: 15 residues. Germline CDR1 and CDR2: MNHEY and SMNVEV (reference sequence).

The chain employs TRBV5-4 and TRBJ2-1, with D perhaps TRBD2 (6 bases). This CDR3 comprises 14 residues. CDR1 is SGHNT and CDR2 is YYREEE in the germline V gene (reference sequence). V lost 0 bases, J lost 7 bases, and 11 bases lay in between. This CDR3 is CASSLGSSANEQFF. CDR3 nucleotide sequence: TGTGCCAGCAGCTTGGGCTCTAGCGCAAATGAGCAGTTCTTC.

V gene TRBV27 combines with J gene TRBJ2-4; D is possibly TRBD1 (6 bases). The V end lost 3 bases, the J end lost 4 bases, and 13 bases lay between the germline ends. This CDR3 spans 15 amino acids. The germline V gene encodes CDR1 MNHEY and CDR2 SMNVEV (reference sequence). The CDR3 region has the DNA TGTGCCAGCAGTTTCGTCCCTACAGGGAAAAACATTCAGTACTTC. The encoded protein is CASSFVPTGKNIQYF.

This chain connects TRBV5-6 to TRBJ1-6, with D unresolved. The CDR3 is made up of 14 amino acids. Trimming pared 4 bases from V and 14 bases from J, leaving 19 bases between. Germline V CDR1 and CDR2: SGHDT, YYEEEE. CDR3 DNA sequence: TGTGCCAGCAGCGACGACTCTGGAGGGATTACCCTCCACTTT. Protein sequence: CASSDDSGGITLHF.

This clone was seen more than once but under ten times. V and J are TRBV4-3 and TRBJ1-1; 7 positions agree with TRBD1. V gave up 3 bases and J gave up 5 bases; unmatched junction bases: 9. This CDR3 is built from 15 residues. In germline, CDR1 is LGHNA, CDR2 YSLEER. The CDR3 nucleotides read TGCGCCAGCAGCCACCTGGGGGCAGGGGGTACTGAAGCTTTCTTT. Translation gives CASSHLGAGGTEAFF.

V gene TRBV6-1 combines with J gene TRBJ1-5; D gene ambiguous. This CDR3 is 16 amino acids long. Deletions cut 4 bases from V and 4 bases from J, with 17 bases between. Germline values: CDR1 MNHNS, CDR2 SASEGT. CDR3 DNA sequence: TGTGCCAGCAGTGCCAGATCAGTCAACCCAAATCAGCCCCAGCATTTT. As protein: CASSARSVNPNQPQHF.

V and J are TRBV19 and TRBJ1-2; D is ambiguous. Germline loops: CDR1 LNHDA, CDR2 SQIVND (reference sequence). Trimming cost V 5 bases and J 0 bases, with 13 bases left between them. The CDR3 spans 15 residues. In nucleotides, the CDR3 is TGTGCCAGTAGTCCCCTAAGAGAAGCTAACTATGGCTACACCTTC. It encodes CASSPLREANYGYTF. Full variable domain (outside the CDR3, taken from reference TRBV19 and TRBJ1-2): DGGITQSPKYLFRKEGQNVTLSCEQNLNHDAMYWYRQDPGQGLRLIYYSQIVNDFQKGDIAEGYSVSREKKESFPLTVTSAQKNPTAFYLCASSPLREANYGYTFGSGTRLTVV.

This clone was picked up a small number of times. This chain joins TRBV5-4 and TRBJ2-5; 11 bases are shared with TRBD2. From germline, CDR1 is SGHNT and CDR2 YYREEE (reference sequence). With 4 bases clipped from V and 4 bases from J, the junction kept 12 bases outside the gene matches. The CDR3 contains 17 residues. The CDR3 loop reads CASSRKTSGVLGETQYF. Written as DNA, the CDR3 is TGTGCCAGCAGCAGAAAGACTAGCGGGGTCCTGGGAGAGACCCAGTACTTC.

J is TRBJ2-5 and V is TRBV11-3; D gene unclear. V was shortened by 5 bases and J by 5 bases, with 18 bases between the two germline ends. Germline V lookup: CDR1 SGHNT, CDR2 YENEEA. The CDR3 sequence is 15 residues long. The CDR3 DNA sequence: TGTGCCAGCAGCCCAACATGGGCGCTTGATGAGACCCAGTACTTC. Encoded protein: CASSPTWALDETQYF.

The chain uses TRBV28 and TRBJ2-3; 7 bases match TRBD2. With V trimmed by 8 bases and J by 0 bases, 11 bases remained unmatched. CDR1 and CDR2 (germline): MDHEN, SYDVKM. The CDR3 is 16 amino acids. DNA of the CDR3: TGTGCCAGCGGGGAGGGGCTGCAGTCTAGCACAGATACGCAGTATTTT. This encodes CASGEGLQSSTDTQYF.

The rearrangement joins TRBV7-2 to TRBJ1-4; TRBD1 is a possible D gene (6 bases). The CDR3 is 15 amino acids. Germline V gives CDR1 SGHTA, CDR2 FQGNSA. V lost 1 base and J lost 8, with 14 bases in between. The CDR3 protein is CASSLEGARGEKLFF. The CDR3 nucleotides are TGTGCCAGCAGCTTAGAGGGCGCGAGGGGGGAAAAACTGTTTTTT.

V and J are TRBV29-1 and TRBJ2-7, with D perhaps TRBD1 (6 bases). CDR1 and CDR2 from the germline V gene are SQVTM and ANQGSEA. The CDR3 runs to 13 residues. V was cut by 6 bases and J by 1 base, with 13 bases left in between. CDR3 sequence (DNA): TGCAGCGTCAGGGGCTGGGGGTCCTACGAGCAGTACTTC. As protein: CSVRGWGSYEQYF.

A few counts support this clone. DNA of the CDR3: TGTGCCAGCAGTTTACTCGGGTCTACAGATACGCAGTATTTT. Its protein is CASSLLGSTDTQYF. V gene TRBV27 combines with J gene TRBJ2-3; D gene unclear. Germline lookup yields CDR1 MNHEY and CDR2 SMNVEV (reference sequence). Trimming pared 2 bases from V and 3 bases from J, leaving 9 bases between. CDR3 length equals 14 residues.

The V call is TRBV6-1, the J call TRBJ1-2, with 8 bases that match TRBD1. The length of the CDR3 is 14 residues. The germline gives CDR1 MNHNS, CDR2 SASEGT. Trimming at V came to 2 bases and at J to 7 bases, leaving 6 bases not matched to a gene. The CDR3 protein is CASSESRDRTGYTF. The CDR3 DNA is TGTGCCAGCAGTGAAAGTAGGGACAGGACTGGCTACACCTTC.

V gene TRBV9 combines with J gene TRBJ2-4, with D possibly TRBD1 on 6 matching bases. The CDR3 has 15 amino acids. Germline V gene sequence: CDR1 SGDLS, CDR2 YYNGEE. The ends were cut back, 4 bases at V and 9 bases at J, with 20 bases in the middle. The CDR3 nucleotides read TGTGCCAGCAGCTTCAACGGAGGACAGAATGGCATTCAGTACTTC. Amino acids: CASSFNGGQNGIQYF.

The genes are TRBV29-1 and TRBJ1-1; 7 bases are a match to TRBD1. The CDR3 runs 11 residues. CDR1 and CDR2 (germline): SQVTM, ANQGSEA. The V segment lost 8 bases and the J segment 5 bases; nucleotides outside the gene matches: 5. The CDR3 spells CSCDRDTEAFF. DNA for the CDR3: TGCAGCTGTGACAGGGATACTGAAGCTTTCTTT.

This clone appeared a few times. The CDR3 DNA reads as TGTGCCAGCAGCCAAGTACAGCACTATGGCTACACCTTC. It encodes CASSQVQHYGYTF. V is TRBV14 and J is TRBJ1-2; no definite D call. The germline gives CDR1 SGHDN, CDR2 FVKESK. The length of the CDR3 is 13 residues. Trimming took off 1 base at V and 3 bases at J, with 6 bases between the two ends.

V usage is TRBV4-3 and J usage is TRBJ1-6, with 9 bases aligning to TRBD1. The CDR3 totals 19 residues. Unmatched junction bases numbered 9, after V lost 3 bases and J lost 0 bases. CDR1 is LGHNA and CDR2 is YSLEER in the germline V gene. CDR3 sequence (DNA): TGCGCCAGCAGCCATTACGGACAGGGGCCGAGCTCCTATAATTCACCCCTCCACTTT. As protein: CASSHYGQGPSSYNSPLHF.

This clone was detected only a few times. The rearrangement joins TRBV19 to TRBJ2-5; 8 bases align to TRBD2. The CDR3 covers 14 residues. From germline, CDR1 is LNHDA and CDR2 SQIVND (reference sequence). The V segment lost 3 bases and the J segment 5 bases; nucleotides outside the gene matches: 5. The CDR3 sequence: CASSIRTSSETQYF. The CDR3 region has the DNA TGTGCCAGTAGTATTCGGACTAGCTCCGAGACCCAGTACTTC.

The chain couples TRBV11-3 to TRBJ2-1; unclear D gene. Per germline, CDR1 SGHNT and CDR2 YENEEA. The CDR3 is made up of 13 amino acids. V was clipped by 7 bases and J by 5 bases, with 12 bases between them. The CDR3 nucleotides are TGTGCCAGCACTCCACAAGAGGACAATGAGCAGTTCTTC. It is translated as CASTPQEDNEQFF. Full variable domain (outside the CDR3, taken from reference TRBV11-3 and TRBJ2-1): EAGVVQSPRYKIIEKKQPVAFWCNPISGHNTLYWYLQNLGQGPELLIRYENEEAVDDSQLPKDRFSAERLKGVDSTLKIQPAELGDSAVYLCASTPQEDNEQFFGPGTRLTVL.